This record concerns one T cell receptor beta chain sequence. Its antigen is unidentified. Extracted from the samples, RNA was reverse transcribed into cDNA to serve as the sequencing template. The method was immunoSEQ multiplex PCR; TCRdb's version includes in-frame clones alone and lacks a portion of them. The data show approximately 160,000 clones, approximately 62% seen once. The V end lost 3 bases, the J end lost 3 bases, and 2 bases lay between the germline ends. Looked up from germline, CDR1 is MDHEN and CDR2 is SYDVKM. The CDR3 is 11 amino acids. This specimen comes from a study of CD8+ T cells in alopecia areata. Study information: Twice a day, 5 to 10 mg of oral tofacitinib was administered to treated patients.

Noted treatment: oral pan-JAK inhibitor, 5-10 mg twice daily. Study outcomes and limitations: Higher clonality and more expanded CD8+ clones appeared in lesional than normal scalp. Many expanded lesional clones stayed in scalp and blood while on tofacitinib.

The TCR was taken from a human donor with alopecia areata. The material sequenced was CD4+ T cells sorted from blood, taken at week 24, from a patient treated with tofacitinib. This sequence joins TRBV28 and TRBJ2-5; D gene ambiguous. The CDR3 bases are TGTGCCAGCAGTTTGAAAGAGACCCAGTACTTC. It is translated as CASSLKETQYF. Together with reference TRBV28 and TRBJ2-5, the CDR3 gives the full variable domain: DVKVTQSSRYLVKRTGEKVFLECVQDMDHENMFWYRQDPGLGLRLIYFSYDVKMKEKGDIPEGYSVSREKKERFSLILESASTNQTSMYLCASSLKETQYFGPGTRLLVL.